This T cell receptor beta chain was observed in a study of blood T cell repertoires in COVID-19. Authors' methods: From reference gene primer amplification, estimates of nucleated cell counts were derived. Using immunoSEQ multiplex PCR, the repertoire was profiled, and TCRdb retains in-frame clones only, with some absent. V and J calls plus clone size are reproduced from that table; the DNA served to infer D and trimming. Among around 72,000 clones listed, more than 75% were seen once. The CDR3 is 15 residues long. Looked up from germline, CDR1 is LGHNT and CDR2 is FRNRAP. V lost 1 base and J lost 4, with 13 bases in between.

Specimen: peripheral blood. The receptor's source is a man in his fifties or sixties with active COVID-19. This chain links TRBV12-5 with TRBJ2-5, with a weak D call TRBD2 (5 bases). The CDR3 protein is CASGLEGPAGETQYF. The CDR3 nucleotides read TGTGCTAGTGGTTTGGAAGGACCGGCGGGAGAGACCCAGTACTTC.